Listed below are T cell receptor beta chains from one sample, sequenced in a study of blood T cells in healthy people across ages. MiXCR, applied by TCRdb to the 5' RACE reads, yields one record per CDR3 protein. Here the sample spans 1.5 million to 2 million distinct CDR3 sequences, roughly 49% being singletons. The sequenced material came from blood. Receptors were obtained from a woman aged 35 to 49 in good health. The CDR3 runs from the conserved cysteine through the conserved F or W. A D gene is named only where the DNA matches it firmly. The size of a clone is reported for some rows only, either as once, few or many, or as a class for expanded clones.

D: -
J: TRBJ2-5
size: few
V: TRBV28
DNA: TGTGCCAGCAGTATTCCCGCTGGAGTGGGAGCGCCCCAGTACTTC
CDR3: CASSIPAGVGAPQYF

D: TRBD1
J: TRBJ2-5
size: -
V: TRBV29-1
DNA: TGCAGCGGACGCAGGGGGCGAACCTTCGGGGAGACCCAGTACTTC
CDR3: CSGRRGRTFGETQYF

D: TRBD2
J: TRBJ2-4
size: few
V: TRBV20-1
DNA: TGCAGTGCTAGAACAGATTCGGGGGGAGTAGCCAAAAACATTCAGTACTTC
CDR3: CSARTDSGGVAKNIQYF

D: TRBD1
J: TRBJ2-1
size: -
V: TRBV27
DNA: TGTGCCAGCACGAAGGACAGGGGTAATGAGCAGTTCTTC
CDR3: CASTKDRGNEQFF

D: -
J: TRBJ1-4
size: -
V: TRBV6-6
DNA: TGTGCCAGCTTCCCAGGGACGGGGGAAAAACTGTTTTTT
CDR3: CASFPGTGEKLFF

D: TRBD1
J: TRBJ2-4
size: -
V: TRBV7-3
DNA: TGTGCCAGCAGCAAGGGAGTTCCACAGACAGGGCAAAACATTCAGTACTTC
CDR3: CASSKGVPQTGQNIQYF

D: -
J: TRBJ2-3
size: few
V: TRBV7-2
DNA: TGTGCCAGCAGCTCCAAGGGTTACAGCTCAGATACGCAGTATTTT
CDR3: CASSSKGYSSDTQYF

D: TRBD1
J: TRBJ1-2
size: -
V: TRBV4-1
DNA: TGCGCCAGCAGCCTTCGGTACACAGGGGCCGGGGACTATGGCTACACCTTC
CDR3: CASSLRYTGAGDYGYTF

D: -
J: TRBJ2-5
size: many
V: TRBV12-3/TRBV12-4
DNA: TGTGCCAGCAGTTTAAGAACAGGGTTGGAGACCCAGTACTTC
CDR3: CASSLRTGLETQYF

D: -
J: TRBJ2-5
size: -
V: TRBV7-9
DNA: TGTGCCAGCAGCCCCCCCGGGCCTCGAGCCCAAGAGACCCAGTACTTC
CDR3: CASSPPGPRAQETQYF

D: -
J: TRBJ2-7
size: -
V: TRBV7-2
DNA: TGTGCCAGCAGCTTATTGCTAATCTCGTGCGAGCAGTACTTC
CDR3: CASSLLLISCEQYF

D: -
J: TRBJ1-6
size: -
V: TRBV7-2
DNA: TGTGCCAGCAGCCCCAGATTAGGCTATAATTCACCCCTCCACTTT
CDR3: CASSPRLGYNSPLHF

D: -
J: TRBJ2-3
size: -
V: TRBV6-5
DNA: TGTGCTAGCAGTTTCTCCCTTGACCAGGGGACGCAGTATTTT
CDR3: CASSFSLDQGTQYF

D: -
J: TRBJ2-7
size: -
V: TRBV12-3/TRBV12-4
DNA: TGTGCCAGCAGTTCCCGTCGGGAAAAACCCCCCTACGAGCAGTACTTC
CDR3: CASSSRREKPPYEQYF

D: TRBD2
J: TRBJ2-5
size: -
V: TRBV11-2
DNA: TGTGTCAGCAGACGGATGACTAGCTATCTCCAAGAGACCCAGTACTTC
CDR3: CVSRRMTSYLQETQYF

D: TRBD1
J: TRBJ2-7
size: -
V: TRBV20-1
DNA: TGCAGTGCTAGGCCCCGGAACCGGGACAGGGGCTACGAGCAGTACTTC
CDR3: CSARPRNRDRGYEQYF

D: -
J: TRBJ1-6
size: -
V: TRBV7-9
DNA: TGTGCCAGCAGCTTGGGCCGACGGACTGGACGCAATAATTCACCCCTCCACTTT
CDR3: CASSLGRRTGRNNSPLHF

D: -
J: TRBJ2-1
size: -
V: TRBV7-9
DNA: TGTGCCAGCACCCGAGACAACCAAGAGACCCAGTTCTTC
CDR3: CASTRDNQETQFF

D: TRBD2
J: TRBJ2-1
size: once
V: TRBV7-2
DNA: TGCGCCAGCAGCTTAGGTAGAAGCGGGGGGGCGACTGAGCAGTTCTTC
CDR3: CASSLGRSGGATEQFF

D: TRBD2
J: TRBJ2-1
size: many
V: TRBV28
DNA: TGTGCCAGCAGTTTCCCACTAGCGGGGGGCTCGAATGAGCAGTTCTTC
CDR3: CASSFPLAGGSNEQFF

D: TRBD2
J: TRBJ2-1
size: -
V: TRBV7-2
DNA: TGTGCCAGCACCCTTGGTAGCGGGGGGGCGGGTAACTACAATGAGCAGTTCTTC
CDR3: CASTLGSGGAGNYNEQFF

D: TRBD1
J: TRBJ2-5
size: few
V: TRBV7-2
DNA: TGTGCCAGCAGCTTAATGTACGGGACAGTTCAAGAGACCCAGTACTTC
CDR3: CASSLMYGTVQETQYF

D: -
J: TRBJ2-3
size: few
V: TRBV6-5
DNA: TGTGCCAGCAGGACCCGGGATACGCAGTATTTT
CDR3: CASRTRDTQYF

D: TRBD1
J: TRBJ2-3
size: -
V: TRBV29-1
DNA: TGCAGCGTTGCCAGGGACAGAACAGATACGCAGTATTTT
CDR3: CSVARDRTDTQYF

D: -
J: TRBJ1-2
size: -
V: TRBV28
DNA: TGTGCCAGGATAACCCACTGGGACACGAGCACACACGGGTATGGCTACACCTTC
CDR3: CARITHWDTSTHGYGYTF

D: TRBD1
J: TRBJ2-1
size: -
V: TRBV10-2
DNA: TGCGCCAGCAGTGAGTCGTTTAAGGGGGCAGTACAGTTCTTC
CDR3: CASSESFKGAVQFF

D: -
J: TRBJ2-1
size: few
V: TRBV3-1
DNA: TGTGCCAGCAAGGTGGGGGGGCCTGCCTACAATGAGCAGTTCTTC
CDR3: CASKVGGPAYNEQFF

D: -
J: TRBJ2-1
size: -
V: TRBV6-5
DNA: TGTGCCAGCCTCGCCCGGGCAGAAACATACAATGAGCAGTTCTTC
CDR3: CASLARAETYNEQFF

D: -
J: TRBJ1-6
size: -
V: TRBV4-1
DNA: TGCGCCAGCAGCCAAGATCGAGCTCATAATTCACCCCTCCACTTT
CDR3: CASSQDRAHNSPLHF

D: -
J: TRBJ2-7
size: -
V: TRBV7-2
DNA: TGTGCCAGCAGCCAAAGAAGGGGGTTCGAGCAGTACTTC
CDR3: CASSQRRGFEQYF

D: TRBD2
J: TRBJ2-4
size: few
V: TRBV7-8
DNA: TGTGCCAGCAGCTTAGGACTAGCGGGGGGGCTACTAGCCAAAAACATTCAGTACTTC
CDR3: CASSLGLAGGLLAKNIQYF

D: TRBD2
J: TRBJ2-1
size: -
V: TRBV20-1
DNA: TGCAGTGCCGCGACTAGCGTCGAGCAGTTCTTC
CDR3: CSAATSVEQFF

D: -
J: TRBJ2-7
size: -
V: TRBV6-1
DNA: TGTGCCAGCAGTGAAGGTGACCACGAGCAGTACTTC
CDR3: CASSEGDHEQYF

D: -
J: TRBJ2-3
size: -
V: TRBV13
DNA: TGTGCCAGCGGCTTACAGGGCGCATTGACGGGAGATACGCAGTATTTT
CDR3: CASGLQGALTGDTQYF

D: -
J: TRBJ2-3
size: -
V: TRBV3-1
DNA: TGTGCCAGCAGCCCTGCCCCAGCTAGTCGAGATACGCAGTATTTT
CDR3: CASSPAPASRDTQYF

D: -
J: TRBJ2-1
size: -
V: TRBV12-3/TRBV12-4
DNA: TGTGCCAGCAGTTTAGGCGCCAGACTCTCCGTCCATGAGCAGTTCTTC
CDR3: CASSLGARLSVHEQFF

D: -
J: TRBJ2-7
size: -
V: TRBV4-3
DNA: TGCGCCAGCAGCCAAGATTCAAGGGGCCCCTACGAGCAGTACTTC
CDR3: CASSQDSRGPYEQYF

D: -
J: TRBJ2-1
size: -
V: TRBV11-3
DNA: TGTGCCAGCAGCCCGCGAGGGACCAATTCCTACAATGAGCAGTTCTTC
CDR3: CASSPRGTNSYNEQFF

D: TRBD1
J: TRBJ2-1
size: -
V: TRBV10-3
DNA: TGTGCCATCAGTCCCGGGACAGGGGTCAATGAGCAGTTCTTC
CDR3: CAISPGTGVNEQFF

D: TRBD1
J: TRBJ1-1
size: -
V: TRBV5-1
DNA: TGCGCCAGCAGCCCACCGCCGGGACAGGGGCTAATGAACACTGAAGCTTTCTTT
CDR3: CASSPPPGQGLMNTEAFF